This T cell receptor beta chain was profiled in a study of control samples from healthy donors and cancer patients. A word on this clone: Other DNA variants within this sample encode the same CDR3.

The method was immunoSEQ multiplex PCR; TCRdb's version includes in-frame clones alone and lacks a portion of them. The table lists approximately 230,000 clones, approximately 80% of them singletons, with about 14% in the top ten. This receptor was obtained from an older woman with lung cancer. The specimen sequenced was PBMCs.

Written as DNA, the CDR3 is TGTGCCAGCAGCTTAGTTGGGGGTGGCTACACCTTC. Translation: CASSLVGGGYTF. The rearrangement uses TRBV7-9 and TRBJ1-2; possible D gene TRBD1, 5 bases. The CDR3 runs 12 residues. Trimming removed 1 base at V and 7 bases at J, with 7 bases between. CDR1 SEHNR and CDR2 FQNEAQ come from the germline V gene (reference sequence).